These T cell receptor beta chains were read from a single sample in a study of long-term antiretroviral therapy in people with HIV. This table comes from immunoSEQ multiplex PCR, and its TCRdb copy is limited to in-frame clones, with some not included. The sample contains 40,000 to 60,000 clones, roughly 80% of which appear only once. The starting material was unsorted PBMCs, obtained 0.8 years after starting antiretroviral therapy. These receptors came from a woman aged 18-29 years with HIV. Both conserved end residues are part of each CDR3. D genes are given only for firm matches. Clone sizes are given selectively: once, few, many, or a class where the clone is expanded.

CDR3aa: CASSQGNSRDRGLETQYF
CDR3nt: TGTGCCAGCAGCCAAGGGAATTCCCGGGACAGGGGGCTGGAGACCCAGTACTTC
d_gene: TRBD1
abundance: .
v_gene: TRBV14
j_gene: TRBJ2-5

CDR3aa: CASSLESWREQFF
CDR3nt: TGTGCCAGCAGCTTAGAGAGTTGGAGAGAGCAGTTCTTC
d_gene: .
abundance: .
v_gene: TRBV7-6
j_gene: TRBJ2-1

CDR3aa: CASSYSRTGAGELFF
CDR3nt: TGTGCCAGCAGTTACTCTCGGACAGGGGCCGGGGAGCTGTTTTTT
d_gene: TRBD1
abundance: .
v_gene: TRBV6-6
j_gene: TRBJ2-2

CDR3aa: CASSEPPAETLYGYTF
CDR3nt: TGTGCCAGCAGTGAACCACCCGCTGAAACCCTCTATGGCTACACCTTC
d_gene: .
abundance: .
v_gene: TRBV25-1
j_gene: TRBJ1-2

CDR3aa: CASSLGQVNNYGYTF
CDR3nt: TGTGCCAGCAGCTTAGGACAGGTCAATAACTATGGCTACACCTTC
d_gene: .
abundance: .
v_gene: TRBV7-9
j_gene: TRBJ1-2

CDR3aa: CASNPSGTDYGYTF
CDR3nt: TGTGCCAGCAACCCGTCCGGGACAGACTATGGCTACACCTTC
d_gene: TRBD1
abundance: .
v_gene: TRBV13
j_gene: TRBJ1-2

CDR3aa: CASRGGRLQETQYF
CDR3nt: TGTGCCTCCAGGGGCGGGAGGCTGCAAGAGACCCAGTACTTC
d_gene: TRBD2
abundance: .
v_gene: TRBV6-6
j_gene: TRBJ2-5

CDR3aa: CASSPVPSGRTTDTQYF
CDR3nt: TGTGCCAGCAGCCCCGTGCCTAGCGGACGAACCACAGATACGCAGTATTTT
d_gene: TRBD2
abundance: few
v_gene: TRBV11-2
j_gene: TRBJ2-3

CDR3aa: CASSQTARGTDTQYF
CDR3nt: TGCGCCAGCAGCCAAACAGCCCGGGGCACAGATACGCAGTATTTT
d_gene: .
abundance: .
v_gene: TRBV4-3
j_gene: TRBJ2-3

CDR3aa: CASSPGLAGPLGYEQYF
CDR3nt: TGTGCCAGCAGCCCCGGACTAGCGGGACCCCTCGGGTACGAGCAGTACTTC
d_gene: TRBD2
abundance: .
v_gene: TRBV7-9
j_gene: TRBJ2-7

CDR3aa: CAISESTSGPLIEAFF
CDR3nt: TGTGCCATCAGTGAGTCAACCTCGGGACCGTTGATCGAAGCTTTCTTT
d_gene: .
abundance: .
v_gene: TRBV10-3
j_gene: TRBJ1-1

CDR3aa: CASSFLTMDRSSYEQYF
CDR3nt: TGTGCCAGCAGTTTCTTGACGATGGACAGGTCTTCCTACGAGCAGTACTTC
d_gene: TRBD1
abundance: once
v_gene: TRBV27
j_gene: TRBJ2-7

CDR3aa: CASSRQGKRGGYTF
CDR3nt: TGTGCCAGCAGTCGACAGGGGAAAAGGGGTGGCTACACCTTC
d_gene: TRBD1
abundance: .
v_gene: TRBV6-4
j_gene: TRBJ1-2

CDR3aa: CASSIVGGPIQGNEQFF
CDR3nt: TGTGCCAGTAGTATAGTAGGCGGACCCATCCAGGGCAATGAGCAGTTCTTC
d_gene: .
abundance: .
v_gene: TRBV19
j_gene: TRBJ2-1

CDR3aa: CASSKDGQDQETQYF
CDR3nt: TGTGCCAGCAGTAAAGACGGACAGGACCAAGAGACCCAGTACTTC
d_gene: TRBD1
abundance: .
v_gene: TRBV4-2
j_gene: TRBJ2-5

CDR3aa: CASSLDPKGRTNTEAFF
CDR3nt: TGTGCCAGCAGCTTAGATCCAAAGGGACGGACGAACACTGAAGCTTTCTTT
d_gene: .
abundance: few
v_gene: TRBV7-8
j_gene: TRBJ1-1

CDR3aa: CASSITGLRDTGELFF
CDR3nt: TGTGCCAGTAGTATCACCGGCCTAAGGGATACCGGGGAGCTGTTTTTT
d_gene: .
abundance: .
v_gene: TRBV19
j_gene: TRBJ2-2

CDR3aa: CASSVAWVMNTEAFF
CDR3nt: TGTGCCAGCAGCGTAGCGTGGGTGATGAACACTGAAGCTTTCTTT
d_gene: .
abundance: .
v_gene: TRBV9
j_gene: TRBJ1-1

CDR3aa: CASSLGLADTNEQFF
CDR3nt: TGTGCCAGCAGCTTGGGGCTAGCGGACACAAATGAGCAGTTCTTC
d_gene: TRBD2
abundance: .
v_gene: TRBV5-8
j_gene: TRBJ2-1

CDR3aa: CASSLYLYEQYF
CDR3nt: TGTGCCAGCAGTTTATACCTCTACGAGCAGTACTTC
d_gene: .
abundance: .
v_gene: TRBV28
j_gene: TRBJ2-7

CDR3aa: CASSQARDATNEKLFF
CDR3nt: TGTGCCAGCAGCCAAGCCAGGGACGCAACTAATGAAAAACTGTTTTTT
d_gene: .
abundance: .
v_gene: TRBV4-2
j_gene: TRBJ1-4

CDR3aa: CASSLAGTSGRADTQYF
CDR3nt: TGTGCCAGCAGCTTAGCAGGGACTAGCGGGAGAGCAGATACGCAGTATTTT
d_gene: TRBD2
abundance: once
v_gene: TRBV7-6
j_gene: TRBJ2-3

CDR3aa: CASSLGGSVYEQYF
CDR3nt: TGTGCCAGCAGTTTGGGCGGGAGCGTCTACGAGCAGTACTTC
d_gene: TRBD2
abundance: .
v_gene: TRBV28
j_gene: TRBJ2-7

CDR3aa: CASSYSTQGLGEQFF
CDR3nt: TGTGCCAGCAGTTACTCGACACAGGGGCTCGGGGAGCAGTTCTTC
d_gene: TRBD1
abundance: .
v_gene: TRBV6-6
j_gene: TRBJ2-1

CDR3aa: CASSLGERNQPQHF
CDR3nt: TGCGCCAGCAGCTTGGGGGAGAGGAATCAGCCCCAGCATTTT
d_gene: .
abundance: .
v_gene: TRBV5-1
j_gene: TRBJ1-5

CDR3aa: CASSNILGPQYF
CDR3nt: TGTGCCAGCAGCAACATACTGGGCCCCCAGTACTTC
d_gene: .
abundance: .
v_gene: TRBV25-1
j_gene: TRBJ2-5

CDR3aa: CATSRVDGVRETQYF
CDR3nt: TGTGCCACCAGCAGAGTCGACGGGGTCAGAGAGACCCAGTACTTC
d_gene: .
abundance: .
v_gene: TRBV15
j_gene: TRBJ2-5

CDR3aa: CASSQSLAGEGETQYF
CDR3nt: TGTGCCAGCAGCCAAAGCCTAGCGGGAGAGGGAGAGACCCAGTACTTC
d_gene: TRBD2
abundance: .
v_gene: TRBV5-4
j_gene: TRBJ2-5

CDR3aa: CASSGAQGPLSYNEQFF
CDR3nt: TGTGCCAGCAGCGGTGCCCAAGGGCCCCTCTCCTACAATGAGCAGTTCTTC
d_gene: .
abundance: .
v_gene: TRBV9
j_gene: TRBJ2-1

CDR3aa: CASSLRPTSGNSGANVLTF
CDR3nt: TGCGCCAGCAGCTTGCGCCCGACTAGCGGAAACTCTGGGGCCAACGTCCTGACTTTC
d_gene: TRBD2
abundance: .
v_gene: TRBV5-1
j_gene: TRBJ2-6

CDR3aa: CASSEVSWTGNGYTF
CDR3nt: TGTGCCAGCAGTGAAGTTTCTTGGACAGGGAACGGCTACACCTTC
d_gene: TRBD1
abundance: .
v_gene: TRBV6-1
j_gene: TRBJ1-2

CDR3aa: CASSNTGWKQYF
CDR3nt: TGTGCCAGCAGTAACACAGGGTGGAAGCAGTACTTC
d_gene: .
abundance: .
v_gene: TRBV27
j_gene: TRBJ2-7

CDR3aa: CASSSESSTDTQYF
CDR3nt: TGCGCCAGCAGTTCCGAATCAAGCACAGATACGCAGTATTTT
d_gene: .
abundance: .
v_gene: TRBV4-1
j_gene: TRBJ2-3

CDR3aa: CAISSGTSGGPDTQYF
CDR3nt: TGTGCCATCAGTTCAGGGACTAGCGGGGGCCCCGATACGCAGTATTTT
d_gene: TRBD2
abundance: .
v_gene: TRBV10-3
j_gene: TRBJ2-3